The 6 T cell receptor beta chains reported below all come from one sample, sequenced in a study of post-analysis software for immune sequencing data. The antigens for these receptors are not known. Study observations and caveats: In patients, TRBV5-6, TRBV5-1 and TRBV20-1 belonged to five TRBV segments found more frequently than in controls.

Libraries were made from TCR beta cDNA, and they carried unique molecular identifiers. In TCRdb, the PCR reads were re-called with MiXCR into one record per CDR3 protein. The repertoire holds around 770,000 distinct CDR3 sequences, with 40% to 55% as singletons. The sequenced material came from blood. The source is a girl under 18 with multiple sclerosis.

V is TRBV28 and J is TRBJ1-2; D possibly corresponds to TRBD1 (5 bases). Germline V lookup: CDR1 MDHEN, CDR2 SYDVKM. V lost 6 bases and J lost 5, with 7 bases in between. The CDR3 is made up of 11 amino acids. CDR3 protein: CASSRQYGYTF. In DNA, the CDR3 is TGTGCCAGCAGCCGACAGTATGGCTACACCTTC.

The chain has TRBV29-1 and TRBJ2-7; D is perhaps TRBD2 (5 bases). Germline V gene data show CDR1 as SQVTM and CDR2 as ANQGSEA. Trimming pared 1 base from V and 2 bases from J, leaving 12 bases between. The CDR3 is 14 amino acids. This CDR3 is CSVEVVDGTYEQYF. CDR3 sequence (DNA): TGCAGCGTTGAAGTGGTCGACGGGACCTACGAGCAGTACTTC.

The chain couples TRBV24-1 to TRBJ1-1; D remains unclear. The CDR3 sequence is 13 residues long. Germline-derived CDR1 and CDR2 are KGHDR and SFDVKD. Deletions cut 5 bases from V and 1 base from J, with 7 bases between. CDR3 protein: CATSGVGNTEAFF. CDR3 bases: TGTGCCACCAGTGGTGTTGGGAACACTGAAGCTTTCTTT.

This rearrangement joins TRBV4-3 to TRBJ1-2; D is uncertain. V lost 4 bases and J 7 bases, leaving 19 bases between the germline ends. The CDR3 is 15 residues long. Germline CDR1 and CDR2: LGHNA and YSLEER. The CDR3 region has the DNA TGCGCCAGCAGCCCCCTTATGGAGGGCGACGGTGGCTACACCTTC. Residues: CASSPLMEGDGGYTF.

The rearrangement links TRBV7-2 to TRBJ2-5; D gene uncertain. The CDR3 sequence is 15 residues long. V was pared by 6 bases and J by 5 bases, with 19 bases between. The germline gives CDR1 SGHTA, CDR2 FQGNSA. The CDR3 spells CASRVGFGPPETQYF. CDR3 coding DNA: TGTGCCAGCAGAGTTGGGTTCGGGCCCCCGGAGACCCAGTACTTC.

There are a few counts of this clonotype. The chain carries TRBV6-5 and TRBJ1-2; TRBD1 is a possible D gene (5 bases). The germline V gene has CDR1 MNHEY and CDR2 SVGAGI. V was clipped by 0 bases and J by 4 bases, with 15 bases between them. The CDR3 extends over 16 amino acids. CDR3 coding DNA: TGTGCCAGCAGTTACTCGTACATGGGGGTTAGCTATGGCTACACCTTC. Residues: CASSYSYMGVSYGYTF.